This T cell receptor (beta chain) is from a study of regulatory T cells in long-lasting Graves disease. CDR3-region Arm-PCR and iRepertoire HTBI primers produced the TCR beta libraries. Each CDR3 protein gets one entry after TCRdb re-called the multiplex PCR reads with MiXCR. The table shows roughly 430,000 distinct CDR3 sequences, with roughly a fifth occurring only once. This clonotype was recorded many times. Antigen: not known. The time point here: persistent/refractory GD, antithyroid drugs over 5 years with positive TRAb. Isolated PBMC RNA provided the starting material for the TCR library. As a group, patients came from one endocrinology department in Xi'an, China. The CDR3 length is 14 residues. From germline, CDR1 is MDHEN and CDR2 SYDVKM. The J segment lost 5 bases and the V segment lost 6 bases, leaving 9 bases of the junction unmatched. The study's findings and limits: Persistent Graves' patients showed a TCR diversity that was lower than that of newly diagnosed ones. More public clonotypes were shared by persistent patients (about 2,700) than by new patients (roughly 930). Since the sample size was small, accuracy may have been reduced.

Sequenced material: peripheral blood mononuclear cells (PBMCs), taken when the disease was refractory, from a patient treated with antithyroid drugs. This TCR derives from a female donor with Graves disease. The rearrangement joins TRBV28 to TRBJ2-5; 7 bases match TRBD1. The CDR3: CASRAQGVLETQYF. For the CDR3, the DNA is TGTGCCAGCAGAGCCCAGGGGGTATTGGAGACCCAGTACTTC.